Each of the 3 T cell receptor beta chains below was sequenced from the same sample in a study of cytotoxic CD8 clonotypes in ibrutinib-treated CLL. The method was immunoSEQ multiplex PCR; TCRdb's version includes in-frame clones alone and lacks a portion of them. The repertoire holds some 310,000 clones, with around four fifths as singletons. The sample consisted of PBMCs, taken before ibrutinib treatment. These TCRs come from a human donor with chronic lymphocytic leukemia.

The chain employs TRBV7-9 and TRBJ2-7; 9 nucleotides match TRBD1. V was pared by 0 bases and J by 5 bases, with 5 bases of the junction left unmatched. This CDR3 spans 15 amino acids. Germline lookup yields CDR1 SEHNR and CDR2 FQNEAQ (reference sequence). CDR3 loop: CASSLAGTGRHEQYF. The CDR3, as DNA: TGTGCCAGCAGCTTAGCTGGGACAGGGAGGCACGAGCAGTACTTC.

The chain uses TRBV2 and TRBJ1-1, with D perhaps matching TRBD1 (5 bases). This CDR3 has 13 amino acids. The V end was cut by 3 bases, the J end by 4 bases, with 9 bases between. CDR1 SNHLY and CDR2 FYNNEI come from the germline V gene. The CDR3 bases are TGTGCCAGCAGTGATTGGGGGACCACTGAAGCTTTCTTT. Translating gives CASSDWGTTEAFF.

The chain is built from TRBV6-5 and TRBJ2-7; D ambiguous. This CDR3 comprises 11 residues. Germline CDR1 reads MNHEY; CDR2 reads SVGAGI. V gave up 6 bases and J gave up 5 bases, with 8 bases separating them. In DNA form, the CDR3 reads TGTGCCAGCAGGCTTTTTAACGAGCAGTACTTC. Protein sequence: CASRLFNEQYF.